The 2 T cell receptor beta chains in this list originate from one sample, sequenced in a study of brain T cells in children with intractable seizures (dated by TCRdb to the early 2020s). Receptor libraries were prepared by the immunoSEQ multiplex PCR assay. TCRdb retrieved this table from immuneACCESS and kept in-frame rearrangements only. Not all clones are present; in checked studies, unresolved V genes account for under half, and no reason is known for the remainder. The sample has hundreds of thousands of clones on record, over 90% of them singletons. The top ten hold 5.7% of the sample. The time point label, read with the paper, signifies: blood from clinic visit 5 months post-surgery; TSC patient then seizure free. The input for sequencing was peripheral blood, taken 4 to 5 months after surgery. The receptors stem from a boy in the first two years of life with tuberous sclerosis and intractable seizures.

This clone has just one count. In nucleotides, the CDR3 is TGTGCCAGCAGCGGAGGCTCAGGTAGCGGGAGATACGAGCAGTACTTC. It specifies CASSGGSGSGRYEQYF. This chain uses TRBV7-9 with TRBJ2-7; 9 bases fit TRBD2. This CDR3 has 16 residues. V gave up 5 bases and J gave up 4 bases; unmatched junction bases: 12. Germline CDR1 is SEHNR and CDR2 is FQNEAQ (reference sequence).

This chain connects TRBV29-1 to TRBJ2-7, with TRBD1 matching 11 bases. The V gene's germline CDR1 is SQVTM and CDR2 ANQGSEA. The CDR3 runs 15 residues. The ends lost 0 bases at V and 5 bases at J; junction bases unmatched: 6. Here the CDR3 DNA reads TGCAGCGTTGAAGAACCGGGACAGGGGGACCACGAGCAGTACTTC. Protein product: CSVEEPGQGDHEQYF.